The rows below give T cell receptor beta chains drawn from one sample of a study of CD8 T cells in Susac syndrome. TCRdb reprocessed the immunoSEQ multiplex PCR reads via MiXCR and lists one record per CDR3 protein. The sample gives roughly 200,000 distinct CDR3 sequences, about 93% of which show up once; 0.09% to 0.12% is in the top ten. Sequenced: CD4+ T cells from PBMCs. The source of these receptors is a human donor in good health. The CDR3 runs from the conserved cysteine through the conserved F or W.

TRBJ1-1,12,TRBV2,CASTLEGTEAFF
TRBJ1-5,15,TRBV15,CATSPMGGVNQPQHF
TRBJ1-5,18,TRBV9,CASSAPLTGQGHDQPQHF
TRBJ2-1,14,TRBV27,CASSWGQARNEQFF
TRBJ2-7,10,TRBV7-9,CASSLNGQYF
TRBJ2-1,15,TRBV19,CASSIDGTGDGEQFF
TRBJ1-6,14,TRBV20-1,CSFRGATYNSPLHF
TRBJ2-2,17,TRBV6-1,CASSWFRGQGNTGELFF
TRBJ1-3,16,TRBV6-1,CASSPLGQGSGNTIYF
TRBJ1-5,19,TRBV6-2/TRBV6-3,CASSYSRQGASRPYQPQHF
TRBJ2-4,17,TRBV3-1,CASSQEGTPVAKNIQYF
TRBJ2-5,14,TRBV18,CASSPKGAGQTQYF
TRBJ2-2,15,TRBV20-1,CSARLPQGFTGELFF
TRBJ2-3,17,TRBV7-2,CASSPGGRGRRTDTQYF
TRBJ2-1,17,TRBV5-1,CASSSISGGDSYNEQFF
TRBJ1-1,11,TRBV7-2,CASSSKTEAFF
TRBJ1-1,10,TRBV29-1,CSVSEAEAFF
TRBJ1-2,15,TRBV13,CASSEGQGKSRGYTF
TRBJ1-4,14,TRBV4-1,CASSPRDPNEKLFF
TRBJ2-1,17,TRBV19,CASSFTWTGSSYNEQFF
TRBJ1-1,15,TRBV4-1,CASSPSGGRPPEAFF
TRBJ2-2,13,TRBV30,CAWSVIRAGELFF
TRBJ2-5,14,TRBV20-1,CSARWGRGLETQYF
TRBJ1-3,14,TRBV5-4,CASSFGVSGNTIYF
TRBJ2-1,13,TRBV3-1,CASSQVRAGEQFF
TRBJ1-2,14,TRBV28,CASTSGALNYGYTF
TRBJ2-6,16,TRBV7-8,CASSLVAGQGTNVLTF
TRBJ2-5,15,TRBV9,CASSPLAGPQETQYF
TRBJ2-2,14,TRBV2,CASSLGQGAGELFF
TRBJ2-3,13,TRBV6-1,CASSEIRGSTQYF
TRBJ2-1,17,TRBV4-2,CASSQRTTSGGFDEQFF
TRBJ2-5,15,TRBV5-1,CASSSSTGYQETQYF
TRBJ2-1,15,TRBV15,CATSRPGQRVNEQFF
TRBJ2-5,13,TRBV20-1,CSAPDGGRETQYF
TRBJ1-1,15,TRBV5-1,CASSSAGTGKTEAFF
TRBJ2-6,15,TRBV5-4,CASRYGHSGANVLTF
TRBJ2-4,14,TRBV15,CATSRQGAANIQYF
TRBJ1-6,14,TRBV7-6,CASSLSRVDSPLHF
TRBJ1-6,15,TRBV28,CASSPGTAYNSPLHF
TRBJ2-5,16,TRBV14,CASSQPWKGIGETQYF
TRBJ2-6,17,TRBV6-2/TRBV6-3,CASIPWAGAHGANVLTF
TRBJ2-7,11,TRBV7-9,CASTPNYEQYF
TRBJ2-1,15,TRBV3-1,CASSARGRGDNVQFF
TRBJ2-1,15,TRBV24-1,CATGPRTGFDNEQFF
TRBJ2-7,15,TRBV29-1,CSVLGTDRGSYEQYF
TRBJ2-3,12,TRBV7-2,CASSLAVGAQYF
TRBJ2-1,16,TRBV6-6,CASSGGLAGSGDEQFF
TRBJ2-5,12,TRBV20-1,CSASRGVETQYF
TRBJ2-6,18,TRBV27,CASSSPTRGAAGANVLTF
TRBJ1-5,16,TRBV2,CASSVGQGGGNQPQHF
TRBJ1-5,13,TRBV28,CASTDPPNQPQHF
TRBJ1-2,12,TRBV10-2,CASSEFKLGYTF
TRBJ2-7,13,TRBV13,CASSRGRGDEQYF
TRBJ2-2,15,TRBV9,CASSDTGGNTGELFF
TRBJ2-7,15,TRBV7-9,CASSRRSGARDEQYF
TRBJ1-5,18,TRBV5-1,CASSLRPIGGGFNQPQHF
TRBJ2-5,15,TRBV28,CASSIGQGRRETQYF